This T cell receptor beta chain came from a study of blood T cell repertoires in COVID-19. Study summary: Sites in the United States, Italy and Spain provided acute and convalescent COVID-19 samples.

Germline V gives CDR1 KGHSH, CDR2 LQKENI. CDR3 length: 13 amino acids. The assay was immunoSEQ multiplex PCR, and TCRdb's table has in-frame clones only and misses some. Of 150,000 or so clones in the sample, approximately 80% are singletons; the top ten hold 10% to 15%. Ages ranged from about 18 to 89 years, with residence in 24 US areas. This clone was seen only once. Compared with germline, one end of the junction differs, possibly owing to a read error. The sequence was obtained from a woman aged 60 to 75 who had recovered from COVID-19. What was sequenced was PBMCs or T cells enriched from blood (not recorded which). V and J are TRBV18 and TRBJ1-3, with a tentative D call TRBD1 (5 bases). CDR3 in amino acids: CASSPVPPTEVFF. The CDR3 DNA follows: TGTGCCAGCTCACCAGTCCCTCCGACAGAGGTCTTTTTT.